The 19 T cell receptor beta chains in this list originate from one sample, sequenced in a study of blood T cell repertoires in COVID-19. Only in-frame clones appear in the TCRdb table, and some are missing; sequencing was by immunoSEQ multiplex PCR. Of 150,000 to 200,000 clones in the sample, approximately 88% were seen once. Sequenced sample: peripheral blood. These receptors originate from a woman in her thirties or forties with COVID-19, enrolled during active disease.

The rearrangement joins TRBV28 to TRBJ1-2, with 9 bases fitting TRBD1. CDR3 length: 14 residues. The germline CDR1 and CDR2 sequences are MDHEN and SYDVKM. V lost 6 bases to trimming and J lost 6 bases; unmatched junction nucleotides: 8. CDR3 nucleotide sequence: TGTGCCAGCAGCCGACAGGGGGGATCGGATGGCTACACCTTC. Protein product: CASSRQGGSDGYTF.

The CDR3 sequence is CASSFPGQMNTEAFF. In DNA form, the CDR3 reads TGTGCCAGCAGCTTCCCGGGACAGATGAACACTGAAGCTTTCTTT. The V call is TRBV5-4, the J call TRBJ1-1, with TRBD1 identical over 7 bases. The germline V gene has CDR1 SGHNT and CDR2 YYREEE (reference sequence). The J segment lost 0 bases and the V segment lost 2 bases, leaving 4 bases of the junction unmatched. The CDR3 extends over 15 amino acids.

The J gene is TRBJ1-2, the V gene TRBV19; weak D call: TRBD1 (5 bases). Deletions cut 5 bases from V and 0 bases from J, with 13 bases between. The CDR3 spans 15 residues. Per the germline V gene, CDR1 is LNHDA and CDR2 is SQIVND (reference sequence). This chain's CDR3 is CASSPEKGTNYGYTF. The CDR3, as DNA: TGTGCCAGTAGTCCAGAGAAGGGGACTAACTATGGCTACACCTTC. Full variable domain (outside the CDR3, taken from reference TRBV19 and TRBJ1-2): DGGITQSPKYLFRKEGQNVTLSCEQNLNHDAMYWYRQDPGQGLRLIYYSQIVNDFQKGDIAEGYSVSREKKESFPLTVTSAQKNPTAFYLCASSPEKGTNYGYTFGSGTRLTVV.

This chain uses TRBV14 with TRBJ1-2; D might be TRBD1 (5 bases). Trimming removed 1 base at V and 1 base at J, with 25 bases between. From germline, CDR1 is SGHDN and CDR2 FVKESK. This CDR3 is built from 20 residues. The CDR3 loop reads CASSQVTPIDPFRDNYGYTF. The CDR3 DNA reads as TGTGCCAGCAGCCAAGTAACCCCCATCGACCCCTTCAGGGATAACTATGGCTACACCTTC.

The V gene is TRBV6-6, the J gene TRBJ1-6; maybe TRBD1 (6 bases). There are 14 residues in the CDR3. V was shortened by 7 bases and J by 6 bases, with 13 bases between the two germline ends. Germline V gene data show CDR1 as MNHNY and CDR2 as SVGAGI (reference sequence). CDR3 loop: CASNPQGPNSPLHF. The DNA for the CDR3 is TGTGCCAGCAACCCACAGGGCCCTAATTCACCCCTCCACTTT.

This clone was seen only once. CDR3 coding DNA: TGTGCCAGCAGGGGGGAGGTGGGTCAGCCCCAGCATTTT. As protein: CASRGEVGQPQHF. V usage is TRBV12-3 or TRBV12-4 and J usage is TRBJ1-5; tentative D call: TRBD1 (5 bases). Between the trimmed V and J ends, which lost 6 bases and 6 bases, there was a span of 12 bases. The CDR3 consists of 13 residues.

This rearrangement joins TRBV25-1 to TRBJ2-7, with TRBD2 matching over 16 bases. CDR3 length equals 16 residues. Germline assignment: CDR1 MGHDK and CDR2 SYGVNS. Losses at the gene ends were 10 bases for V and 3 bases for J; bases not matched to a gene: 9. In DNA form, the CDR3 reads TGTGCCACCTGGGGACTAGCGGGAGGGCCCGACTACGAGCAGTACTTC. It translates to CATWGLAGGPDYEQYF.

The V and J genes are TRBV7-8 and TRBJ1-5; 9 nucleotides agree with TRBD1. The CDR3 contains 15 residues. Germline values: CDR1 SGHVS, CDR2 FQNEAQ. With 8 bases clipped from V and 0 bases from J, the junction kept 5 bases outside the gene matches. The CDR3 is CASGQGRTSNQPQHF. As DNA, the CDR3 is TGTGCCAGCGGACAGGGGAGGACTAGCAATCAGCCCCAGCATTTT.

This sequence joins TRBV3-1 (or the pseudogene TRBV3-2) and TRBJ1-5; D is unclear. With 4 bases removed from V and 7 bases from J, the gap between germline ends came to 11 bases. This CDR3 is 13 amino acids long. Germline-derived CDR1 and CDR2 are LGHDT and YNNKEL (reference sequence). CDR3 in amino acids: CASSPGLYQPQHF. The CDR3 region has the DNA TGTGCCAGCAGCCCGGGGTTGTACCAGCCCCAGCATTTT.

This clone came up a few times. The chain combines TRBV9 with TRBJ2-7; D is ambiguous. Trimming removed 0 bases at V and 0 bases at J, with 7 bases between. Germline assignment: CDR1 SGDLS and CDR2 YYNGEE. The CDR3 consists of 14 residues. CDR3 sequence reads: CASSVGRSSYEQYF. The CDR3 coding sequence is TGTGCCAGCAGCGTAGGTCGTAGCTCCTACGAGCAGTACTTC.

The rearrangement links TRBV3-1 (or the pseudogene TRBV3-2) to TRBJ2-7; D gene ambiguous. This CDR3 region has 17 residues. Germline V gene lookup returns CDR1 LGHDT and CDR2 YNNKEL (reference sequence). V lost 1 base and J lost 0, with 16 bases in between. DNA for the CDR3: TGTGCCAGCAGCCAAGTCTATTCCGGGTTCAGCTCCTACGAGCAGTACTTC. This encodes CASSQVYSGFSSYEQYF.

The rearrangement joins TRBV6-1 to TRBJ2-1; maybe TRBD2 (7 bases). V shed 2 bases and J shed 4 bases, with 12 bases lying between them. CDR3 length equals 15 residues. Germline assignment: CDR1 MNHNS and CDR2 SASEGT. CDR3 amino acids: CASSETGGVYNEQFF. The CDR3 coding sequence is TGTGCCAGCAGTGAAACGGGGGGCGTTTACAATGAGCAGTTCTTC.

The rearrangement links TRBV7-2 to TRBJ2-7; 8 bases align to TRBD2. Losses at the gene ends were 5 bases for V and 3 bases for J; bases not matched to a gene: 9. The CDR3 spans 15 residues. Germline CDR1 and CDR2: SGHTA and FQGNSA. The CDR3 nucleotides are TGTGCCAGCAGCCCCGGGGGGGGACTCAACTACGAGCAGTACTTC. It specifies CASSPGGGLNYEQYF.

In its sample, this clone was seen a few times. The chain joins TRBV18 to TRBJ1-5; possible D gene TRBD1, 5 bases. The CDR3 covers 13 residues. Trimming removed 9 bases from V and 2 bases from J, with 11 bases in between. Germline assignment: CDR1 KGHSH and CDR2 LQKENI. For the CDR3, the DNA is TGTGCCAGTACCGACAGCCGCAATCAGCCCCAGCATTTT. This translates into CASTDSRNQPQHF.

The chain carries TRBV28 and TRBJ2-2; D unresolved. The CDR3 contains 13 residues. CDR1 and CDR2 (germline): MDHEN, SYDVKM. The V and J ends lost 7 bases and 1 base respectively, with 7 bases between them. The CDR3 region has the DNA TGTGCCAGCAATACAGTGAACACCGGGGAGCTGTTTTTT. This gives the protein CASNTVNTGELFF.

The chain carries TRBV9 and TRBJ2-1; 12 nucleotides align to TRBD2. This CDR3 contains 15 residues. J was trimmed by 6 bases and V by 3 bases; bases with no gene match: 4. Per the germline V gene, CDR1 is SGDLS and CDR2 is YYNGEE. The CDR3 DNA follows: TGTGCCAGCAGCGCGAGGACTAGCGGGACCAATGAGCAGTTCTTC. Protein sequence: CASSARTSGTNEQFF.

The table lists this clone with many counts. The V call is TRBV2, the J call TRBJ2-7, with D perhaps TRBD1 (6 bases). The CDR3 is made up of 14 amino acids. Trimming cost V 3 bases and J 6 bases, with 15 bases left between them. Germline V gene sequence: CDR1 SNHLY, CDR2 FYNNEI. Written as DNA, the CDR3 is TGTGCCAGCAGTGATAGGGGGAATGTAGGCGAGCAGTACTTC. Protein product: CASSDRGNVGEQYF.

As DNA, the CDR3 is TGTGCCAGCAGCTTAGGTCGTGCTAGCGGGGCCGCGACCCAGTACTTC. Protein product: CASSLGRASGAATQYF. J is TRBJ2-5 and V is TRBV7-7, with 9 bases aligning to TRBD2. The junction had 10 bases not matched to a gene; V was cut back by 1 base and J by 7 bases. Germline assignment: CDR1 SSHAT and CDR2 FNYEAQ (reference sequence). This CDR3 contains 16 residues.

This clone was recorded only once. The CDR3 nucleotides are TGTGCCAGCAGTCGACAGAGCAATCAGCCCCAGCATTTT. Amino acids: CASSRQSNQPQHF. The chain combines TRBV12-3 or TRBV12-4 with TRBJ1-5, with TRBD1 as a possible D gene (5 bases). Trimming took off 5 bases at V and 1 base at J, with 6 bases between the two ends. The CDR3 spans 13 residues.